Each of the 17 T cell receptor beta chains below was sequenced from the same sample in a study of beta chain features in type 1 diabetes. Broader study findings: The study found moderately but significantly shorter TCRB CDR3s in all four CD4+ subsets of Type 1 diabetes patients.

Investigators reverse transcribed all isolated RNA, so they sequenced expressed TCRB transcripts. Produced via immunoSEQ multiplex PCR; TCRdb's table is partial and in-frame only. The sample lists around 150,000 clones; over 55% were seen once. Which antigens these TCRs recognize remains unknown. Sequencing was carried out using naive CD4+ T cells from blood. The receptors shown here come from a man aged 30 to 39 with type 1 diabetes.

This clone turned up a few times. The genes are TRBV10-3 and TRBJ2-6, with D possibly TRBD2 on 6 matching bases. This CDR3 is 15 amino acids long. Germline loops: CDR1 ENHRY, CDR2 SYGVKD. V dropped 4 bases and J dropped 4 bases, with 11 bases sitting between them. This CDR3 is CAISGGVEGANVLTF. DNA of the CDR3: TGTGCCATCAGTGGCGGGGTAGAAGGGGCCAACGTCCTGACTTTC.

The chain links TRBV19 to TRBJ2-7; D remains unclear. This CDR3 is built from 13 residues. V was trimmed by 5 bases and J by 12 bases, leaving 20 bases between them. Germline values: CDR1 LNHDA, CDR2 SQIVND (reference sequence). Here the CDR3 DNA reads TGTGCCAGTAGTCCTTCGGCCGGCTTCAAGTGGTACTTC. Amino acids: CASSPSAGFKWYF.

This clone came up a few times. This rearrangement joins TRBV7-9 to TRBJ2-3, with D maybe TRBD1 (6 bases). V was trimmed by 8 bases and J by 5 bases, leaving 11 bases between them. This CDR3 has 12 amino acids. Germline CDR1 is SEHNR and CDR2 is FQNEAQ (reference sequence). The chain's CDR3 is CASDYRVDTQYF. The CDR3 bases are TGTGCCAGCGATTACAGGGTAGATACGCAGTATTTT.

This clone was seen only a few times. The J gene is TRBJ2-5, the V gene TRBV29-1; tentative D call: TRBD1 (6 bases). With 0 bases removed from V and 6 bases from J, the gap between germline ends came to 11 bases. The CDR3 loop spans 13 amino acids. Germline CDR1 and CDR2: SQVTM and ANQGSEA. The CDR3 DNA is TGCAGCGTTGAAGACAGGGGAGTGCAGACCCAGTACTTC. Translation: CSVEDRGVQTQYF. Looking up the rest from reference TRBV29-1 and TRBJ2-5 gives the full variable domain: SAVISQKPSRDICQRGTSLTIQCQVDSQVTMMFWYRQQPGQSLTLIATANQGSEATYESGFVIDKFPISRPNLTFSTLTVSNMSPEDSSIYLCSVEDRGVQTQYFGPGTRLLVL.

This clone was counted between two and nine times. The CDR3 is CTVVRQGPPGTEAFF. The CDR3 DNA is TGCACCGTGGTTAGACAGGGGCCCCCTGGCACTGAAGCTTTCTTT. This rearrangement joins TRBV29-1 to TRBJ1-1, with 8 bases that match TRBD1. This CDR3 contains 15 residues. CDR1 and CDR2 (germline): SQVTM, ANQGSEA.

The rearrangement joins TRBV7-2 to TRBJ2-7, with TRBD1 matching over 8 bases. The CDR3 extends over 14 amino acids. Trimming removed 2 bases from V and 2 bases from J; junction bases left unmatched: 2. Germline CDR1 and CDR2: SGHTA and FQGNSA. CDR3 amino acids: CASSLRQGPYEQYF. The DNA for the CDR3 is TGTGCCAGCAGCTTAAGACAGGGGCCCTACGAGCAGTACTTC.

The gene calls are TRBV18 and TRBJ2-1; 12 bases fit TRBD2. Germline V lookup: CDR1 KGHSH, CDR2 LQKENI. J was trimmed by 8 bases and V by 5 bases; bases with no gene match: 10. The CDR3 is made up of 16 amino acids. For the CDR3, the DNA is TGTGCCAGCTCAGGATCTAGCGGGGGGGCACTCGATGAGCAGTTCTTC. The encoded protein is CASSGSSGGALDEQFF.

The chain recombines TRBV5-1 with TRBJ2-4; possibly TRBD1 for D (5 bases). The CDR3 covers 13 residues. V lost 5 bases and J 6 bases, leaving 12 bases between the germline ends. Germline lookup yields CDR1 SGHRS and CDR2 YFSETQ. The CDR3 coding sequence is TGCGCCAGCAGGCGCAGGGATGGAAACATTCAGTACTTC. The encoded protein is CASRRRDGNIQYF.

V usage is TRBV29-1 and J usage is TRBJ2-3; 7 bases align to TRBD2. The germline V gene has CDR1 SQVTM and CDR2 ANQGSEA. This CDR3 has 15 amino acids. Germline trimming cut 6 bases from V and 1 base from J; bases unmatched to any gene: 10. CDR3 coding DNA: TGCAGCGTCCCCCGGGGGGAGTGGGGCACAGATACGCAGTATTTT. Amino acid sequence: CSVPRGEWGTDTQYF.

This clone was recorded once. This chain's CDR3 is CSVGRNTGELFF. In nucleotides, the CDR3 is TGCAGCGTTGGACGGAACACCGGGGAGCTGTTTTTT. V gene TRBV29-1 combines with J gene TRBJ2-2, with unresolved D. Germline loops: CDR1 SQVTM, CDR2 ANQGSEA. The CDR3 loop spans 12 amino acids. V was pared by 4 bases and J by 1 base, with 4 bases between.

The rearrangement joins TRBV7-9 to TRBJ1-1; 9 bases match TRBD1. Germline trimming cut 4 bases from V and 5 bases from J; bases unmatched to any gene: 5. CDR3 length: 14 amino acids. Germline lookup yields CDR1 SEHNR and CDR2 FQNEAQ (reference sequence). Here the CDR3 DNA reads TGTGCCAGCAGCTCGGACAGGGGTAGGACTGAAGCTTTCTTT. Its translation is CASSSDRGRTEAFF. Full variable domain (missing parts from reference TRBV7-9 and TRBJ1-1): DTGVSQNPRHKITKRGQNVTFRCDPISEHNRLYWYRQTLGQGPEFLTYFQNEAQLEKSRLLSDRFSAERPKGSFSTLEIQRTEQGDSAMYLCASSSDRGRTEAFFGQGTRLTVV.

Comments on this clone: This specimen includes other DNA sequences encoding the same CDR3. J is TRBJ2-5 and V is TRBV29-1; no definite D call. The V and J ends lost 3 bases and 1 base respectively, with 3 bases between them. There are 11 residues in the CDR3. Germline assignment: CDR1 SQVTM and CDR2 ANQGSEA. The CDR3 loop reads CSVESQETQYF. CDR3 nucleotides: TGCAGCGTTGAGAGCCAAGAGACCCAGTACTTC.

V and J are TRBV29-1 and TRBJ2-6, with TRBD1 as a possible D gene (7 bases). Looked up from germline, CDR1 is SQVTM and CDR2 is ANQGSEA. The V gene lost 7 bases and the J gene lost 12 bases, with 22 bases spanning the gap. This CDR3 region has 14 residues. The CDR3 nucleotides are TGCAGCGCCCTGGGGGGACAGCTCCAGGGCGTCCTGACTTTC. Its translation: CSALGGQLQGVLTF. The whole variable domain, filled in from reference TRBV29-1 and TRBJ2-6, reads SAVISQKPSRDICQRGTSLTIQCQVDSQVTMMFWYRQQPGQSLTLIATANQGSEATYESGFVIDKFPISRPNLTFSTLTVSNMSPEDSSIYLCSALGGQLQGVLTFGAGSRLTVL.

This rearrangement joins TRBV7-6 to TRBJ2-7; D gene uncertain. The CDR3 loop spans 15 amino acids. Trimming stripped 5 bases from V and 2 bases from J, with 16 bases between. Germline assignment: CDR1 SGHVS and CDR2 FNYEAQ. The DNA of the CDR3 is TGTGCCAGCAGCCAATTCCCAGTGAGAGCCTACGAGCAGTACTTC. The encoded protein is CASSQFPVRAYEQYF. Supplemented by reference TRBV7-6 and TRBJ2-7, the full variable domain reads GAGVSQSPRYKVTKRGQDVALRCDPISGHVSLYWYRQALGQGPEFLTYFNYEAQQDKSGLPNDRFSAERPEGSISTLTIQRTEQRDSAMYRCASSQFPVRAYEQYFGPGTRLTVT.

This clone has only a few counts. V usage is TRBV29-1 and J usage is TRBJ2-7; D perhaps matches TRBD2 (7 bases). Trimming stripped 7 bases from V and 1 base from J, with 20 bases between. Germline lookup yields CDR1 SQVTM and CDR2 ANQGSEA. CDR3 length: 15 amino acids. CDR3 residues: CSANGARGGSYEQYF. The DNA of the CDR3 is TGCAGCGCAAACGGGGCCAGGGGAGGGTCCTACGAGCAGTACTTC.

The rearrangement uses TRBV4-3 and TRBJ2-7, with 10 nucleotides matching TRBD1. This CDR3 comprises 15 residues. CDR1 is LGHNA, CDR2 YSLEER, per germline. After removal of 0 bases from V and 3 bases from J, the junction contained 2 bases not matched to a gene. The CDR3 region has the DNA TGCGCCAGCAGCCAAGAGGGACAGGGGCGCTACGAGCAGTACTTC. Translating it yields CASSQEGQGRYEQYF.

The CDR3 DNA is TGTGCCAGCAGCATACCCATAGGAGAGACCCAGTACTTC. Translation gives CASSIPIGETQYF. The chain joins TRBV7-2 to TRBJ2-5; no clear D gene. From germline, CDR1 is SGHTA and CDR2 FQGNSA. The CDR3 spans 13 residues. V lost 5 bases and J 4 bases, leaving 11 bases between the germline ends.